The clone carrying this T cell receptor beta chain occurred a few times. Its specificity is unknown. Sorting captured naive CD8 T cells as CD8+CD4-CCR7+CD45RA+. The sample originates from a study of molecular identifiers for immune sequencing clone quantification. General study points: In naive cells, clones above 20 RNA copies held under 1% of molecules, whereas in effector cells they held over 98%.

MiXCR, applied by TCRdb to the PCR reads, yields one record per CDR3 protein. The sample lists approximately 550,000 distinct CDR3 sequences, about a fifth seen once, with approximately 0.84% in the top ten. CDR3 length: 17 amino acids. J was trimmed by 1 base and V by 3 bases; bases with no gene match: 11. In germline, CDR1 is SGHAT, CDR2 FQNNGV. The chain recombines TRBV11-2 with TRBJ2-5; 7 bases map to TRBD2. The sequenced material came from naive CD8+ T cells from blood, with Jurkat cell RNA spiked in. Subset of the sample: FACS-sorted CD8+CD4-CCR7+CD45RA+ naive T cells. The sequence derives from a human donor in good health. Some libraries in this study had Jurkat cell RNA spiked in. CDR3 protein: CASSLAPYSGAQETQYF. DNA of the CDR3: TGTGCCAGCAGCTTGGCCCCTTACAGCGGGGCCCAAGAGACCCAGTACTTC. Complete variable domain (other parts from reference TRBV11-2 and TRBJ2-5): EAGVAQSPRYKIIEKRQSVAFWCNPISGHATLYWYQQILGQGPKLLIQFQNNGVVDDSQLPKDRFSAERLKGVDSTLKIQPAKLEDSAVYLCASSLAPYSGAQETQYFGPGTRLLVL.